The 29 T cell receptor beta chains in this list originate from one sample, sequenced in a study of response to subunit inactivated influenza vaccine. One entry per CDR3 protein results from TCRdb running MiXCR on the RT-PCR reads. Of about 310,000 distinct CDR3 sequences in the sample, around 22% were seen once. This material consisted of PBMCs from blood, taken roughly 20 months after vaccination. These receptor sequences come from a man aged 50-75 years who received an inactivated influenza vaccine.

The chain employs TRBV19 and TRBJ1-2, with 7 bases lining up with TRBD1. Germline CDR1 and CDR2: LNHDA and SQIVND (reference sequence). The junction had 7 bases not matched to a gene; V was cut back by 6 bases and J by 0 bases. The CDR3 spans 15 residues. The CDR3, as DNA: TGTGCCAGTAGCTTGGGGACAGCCTCTAACTATGGCTACACCTTC. This encodes CASSLGTASNYGYTF.

This clonotype was counted many times. The rearrangement joins TRBV7-2 to TRBJ1-1; D unclear. The CDR3 contains 18 residues. Germline V gene data show CDR1 as SGHTA and CDR2 as FQGNSA. Trimming pared 0 bases from V and 1 base from J, leaving 18 bases between. The CDR3 DNA reads as TGTGCCAGCAGCTTAGCGCACGGTTCATATTACGGGAACACTGAAGCTTTCTTT. It yields the protein CASSLAHGSYYGNTEAFF. Using reference TRBV7-2 and TRBJ1-1 for the parts outside the CDR3, the full variable domain is GAGVSQSPSNKVTEKGKDVELRCDPISGHTALYWYRQSLGQGLEFLIYFQGNSAPDKSGLPSDRFSAERTGGSVSTLTIQRTQQEDSAVYLCASSLAHGSYYGNTEAFFGQGTRLTVV.

The V and J genes are TRBV5-4 and TRBJ2-2, with TRBD2 matching over 13 bases. CDR1 and CDR2 (germline): SGHNT, YYREEE (reference sequence). The CDR3 totals 20 residues. V shed 0 bases, J shed 6 bases, and the junction held 14 bases outside the gene matches. The CDR3 DNA reads TGTGCCAGCAGCTTGGCCCCGGGACTAGCGGGGCACAAATGGTCCGGGGAGCTGTTTTTT. Translation: CASSLAPGLAGHKWSGELFF.

The chain is built from TRBV24-1 and TRBJ1-5, with 11 bases lining up with TRBD1. This CDR3 has 12 amino acids. The V gene end was trimmed by 11 bases and the J gene end by 5 bases; junction bases not matched to a gene: 1. Germline V gene lookup returns CDR1 KGHDR and CDR2 SFDVKD. The CDR3 sequence: CARTGGDQPQHF. The CDR3 DNA follows: TGTGCCAGGACAGGGGGCGATCAGCCCCAGCATTTT.

This clonotype was picked up many times. J is TRBJ1-5 and V is TRBV20-1, with 7 nucleotides matching TRBD1. The CDR3 length is 16 residues. J was trimmed by 2 bases and V by 3 bases; bases with no gene match: 10. In germline, CDR1 is DFQATT, CDR2 SNEGSKA (reference sequence). This CDR3 reads CSASSILTGRNQPQHF. The CDR3 DNA reads TGCAGTGCTAGCTCCATCCTGACAGGGCGCAATCAGCCCCAGCATTTT.

This clonotype has only a few counts. The chain combines TRBV5-1 with TRBJ1-3; weak D call: TRBD1 (5 bases). The CDR3 has 16 amino acids. From germline, CDR1 is SGHRS and CDR2 YFSETQ. Trimming removed 0 bases at V and 4 bases at J, with 14 bases between. The CDR3 coding sequence is TGCGCCAGCAGCTTGGAACCAGGGAACCTCGGAAACACCATATATTTT. Translating it yields CASSLEPGNLGNTIYF.

This clonotype occurred many times. This chain links TRBV29-1 with TRBJ1-5, with a weak D call TRBD1 (5 bases). In germline, CDR1 is SQVTM, CDR2 ANQGSEA. This CDR3 is built from 14 residues. V was shortened by 4 bases and J by 0 bases, with 10 bases between the two germline ends. CDR3: CSVGFGGSNQPQHF. CDR3 coding DNA: TGCAGCGTTGGATTTGGGGGTAGCAATCAGCCCCAGCATTTT. Combining the CDR3 with reference TRBV29-1 and TRBJ1-5 gives the whole variable domain SAVISQKPSRDICQRGTSLTIQCQVDSQVTMMFWYRQQPGQSLTLIATANQGSEATYESGFVIDKFPISRPNLTFSTLTVSNMSPEDSSIYLCSVGFGGSNQPQHFGDGTRLSIL.

V and J are TRBV4-1 and TRBJ2-7; the match to TRBD2 covers 7 bases. The ends lost 1 base at V and 6 bases at J; junction bases unmatched: 9. Germline loops: CDR1 MGHRA, CDR2 YSYEKL. This CDR3 has 15 amino acids. Here the CDR3 reads CASSQGSLGGSEQYF. For the CDR3, the DNA is TGCGCCAGCAGCCAAGGCTCGCTGGGGGGGTCCGAGCAGTACTTC.

The V gene is TRBV14, the J gene TRBJ1-3; D unresolved. Looked up from germline, CDR1 is SGHDN and CDR2 is FVKESK. The germline V and J ends were trimmed by 1 base and 0 bases, with 16 bases remaining between them. The CDR3 spans 18 residues. The CDR3, as DNA: TGTGCCAGCAGCCAAGTTGTCGGCAGGACCTACTCTGGAAACACCATATATTTT. Protein: CASSQVVGRTYSGNTIYF. Full variable domain (rest looked up from reference TRBV14 and TRBJ1-3): EAGVTQFPSHSVIEKGQTVTLRCDPISGHDNLYWYRRVMGKEIKFLLHFVKESKQDESGMPNNRFLAERTGGTYSTLKVQPAELEDSGVYFCASSQVVGRTYSGNTIYFGEGSWLTVV.

The rearrangement links TRBV25-1 to TRBJ1-6; D call uncertain. V was pared by 1 base and J by 9 bases, with 7 bases between. CDR3 length: 13 residues. Germline loops: CDR1 MGHDK, CDR2 SYGVNS. The CDR3 nucleotides read TGTGCCAGCAGTGAATTTTGGGGTTCACCCCTCCACTTT. This codes for CASSEFWGSPLHF.

This clonotype was picked up a small number of times. The gene calls are TRBV20-1 and TRBJ1-1, with D possibly matching TRBD1 (5 bases). The germline V gene encodes CDR1 DFQATT and CDR2 SNEGSKA (reference sequence). Between the trimmed V and J ends, which lost 3 bases and 5 bases, there was a span of 13 bases. This CDR3 is built from 13 residues. CDR3 protein: CSARNGGGTEAFF. CDR3 nucleotides: TGCAGTGCTAGGAACGGGGGTGGTACTGAAGCTTTCTTT.

The table lists this clonotype with many counts. CDR3 sequence: CASSLGGASRDTEAFF. CDR3 DNA: TGCGCCAGCAGCTTGGGGGGGGCGAGCAGGGACACTGAAGCTTTCTTT. The V call is TRBV5-1, the J call TRBJ1-1, with a tentative D call TRBD1 (6 bases). Trimming took 0 bases from V and 3 from J, leaving 15 bases between them. Per the germline V gene, CDR1 is SGHRS and CDR2 is YFSETQ. The CDR3 runs 16 residues.

The V and J genes are TRBV5-1 and TRBJ1-1; the D is unclear. The germline V gene encodes CDR1 SGHRS and CDR2 YFSETQ. CDR3 length equals 14 residues. V was shortened by 4 bases and J by 1 base, with 11 bases between the two germline ends. CDR3 sequence (DNA): TGCGCCAGCAGCCCCCCGGCGGGGAACACTGAAGCTTTCTTT. Translated: CASSPPAGNTEAFF.

This clonotype was picked up one time. This chain connects TRBV3-1 to TRBJ1-3, with a possible D match to TRBD1 (5 bases). CDR3 length: 15 residues. The germline V and J ends were trimmed by 5 bases and 2 bases, with 13 bases remaining between them. The germline gives CDR1 LGHDT, CDR2 YNNKEL (reference sequence). CDR3 DNA sequence: TGTGCCAGCAGCAACACCGGGACGACTGGAAACACCATATATTTT. This encodes CASSNTGTTGNTIYF.

This chain links TRBV2 with TRBJ1-2; the match to TRBD1 covers 9 bases. This CDR3 comprises 14 residues. Germline V lookup: CDR1 SNHLY, CDR2 FYNNEI. With 4 bases clipped from V and 4 bases from J, the junction kept 4 bases outside the gene matches. CDR3 region: CASSVEQGAYGYTF. DNA for the CDR3: TGTGCCAGCAGTGTCGAACAGGGGGCCTATGGCTACACCTTC.

Many counts were recorded for this clonotype. The junction departs from germline at one end; a sequencing error may be responsible. The genes are TRBV5-1 and TRBJ1-1; no clear D. Per germline, CDR1 SGHRS and CDR2 YFSETQ. This CDR3 contains 14 residues. The DNA of the CDR3 is TGCGCCAGCAGACCCTTCGACATATCTCCGCGTCTGGCCTTT. Residues: CASRPFDISPRLAF.

This chain links TRBV20-1 with TRBJ1-6; D not certain. V gave up 1 base and J gave up 7 bases, with 23 bases separating them. This CDR3 is 18 amino acids long. Germline V gene lookup returns CDR1 DFQATT and CDR2 SNEGSKA (reference sequence). The CDR3, as DNA: TGCAGTGCTAGAGCTCCGGGATCAACTTATTTCCCGAATTCACCCCTCCACTTT. Translated: CSARAPGSTYFPNSPLHF.

DNA of the CDR3: TGTGCCAGCAGTTACGATAGGACTAGCGGGGACAAAAACATTCAGTACTTC. Residues: CASSYDRTSGDKNIQYF. V usage is TRBV6-2 or TRBV6-3 and J usage is TRBJ2-4, with 12 bases lining up with TRBD2. CDR1 is MNHEY, CDR2 SVGEGT, per germline. Trimming at V came to 2 bases and at J to 3 bases, leaving 5 bases not matched to a gene. This CDR3 spans 17 amino acids.

The genes are TRBV9 and TRBJ1-1; the match to TRBD1 covers 7 bases. V trimming: 4 bases; J trimming: 4 bases; junction bases outside the gene matches: 10. Germline-derived CDR1 and CDR2 are SGDLS and YYNGEE. This CDR3 contains 15 residues. CDR3 DNA sequence: TGTGCCAGCAGCCCCCGGACAGGTTTGGTCACTGAAGCTTTCTTT. It specifies CASSPRTGLVTEAFF.

This clonotype came up many times. The junction departs from germline at one end; a sequencing error may be responsible. This chain joins TRBV5-1 and TRBJ1-2; TRBD1 agrees at 11 bases. This CDR3 is built from 15 residues. The germline V gene encodes CDR1 SGHRS and CDR2 YFSETQ. The CDR3 region is CASSLGGQGGYGYTF. The CDR3 region has the DNA TGTGCCAGCAGTTTAGGGGGACAGGGGGGCTATGGCTACACCTTC.

This clonotype showed up just a few times. The J gene is TRBJ1-4, the V gene TRBV7-9, with 8 bases lining up with TRBD1. Germline loops: CDR1 SEHNR, CDR2 FQNEAQ (reference sequence). Unmatched junction bases numbered 8, after V lost 4 bases and J lost 7 bases. The CDR3 extends over 15 amino acids. CDR3 residues: CASSSWDRPLEKLFF. For the CDR3, the DNA is TGTGCCAGCAGCTCATGGGACAGGCCCCTTGAAAAACTGTTTTTT.

The chain recombines TRBV6-1 with TRBJ1-4; TRBD1 agrees at 8 bases. CDR3 size: 16 residues. Germline V gene data show CDR1 as MNHNS and CDR2 as SASEGT. Germline trimming cut 6 bases from V and 4 bases from J; bases unmatched to any gene: 10. The CDR3 is CASSRRQGPVNEKLFF. The CDR3 nucleotides are TGTGCCAGCAGCAGAAGACAGGGGCCGGTTAATGAAAAACTGTTTTTT.

This CDR3 reads CAIKPGDRNTDTQYF. In DNA, the CDR3 is TGTGCCATAAAACCAGGGGACAGGAACACAGATACGCAGTATTTT. V is TRBV10-3 and J is TRBJ2-3; 8 bases fit TRBD1. CDR1 ENHRY and CDR2 SYGVKD come from the germline V gene. The CDR3 length is 15 residues. J was trimmed by 2 bases and V by 9 bases; bases with no gene match: 10.

This clonotype was detected a few times. The CDR3 reads CASTGQSLATNEKLFF. The CDR3 DNA follows: TGTGCCAGTACGGGACAGTCACTTGCAACTAATGAAAAACTGTTTTTT. V usage is TRBV6-1 and J usage is TRBJ1-4, with 7 bases that match TRBD1. V shed 9 bases, J shed 0 bases, and the junction held 10 bases outside the gene matches. Germline V CDR1 and CDR2: MNHNS, SASEGT. This CDR3 spans 16 amino acids.

This clonotype was found a few times. The gene calls are TRBV12-3 or TRBV12-4 and TRBJ1-2; D perhaps matches TRBD1 (6 bases). This CDR3 contains 13 residues. Trimming cost V 3 bases and J 7 bases, with 12 bases left between them. CDR3 residues: CASSFFGGSGYTF. The CDR3 bases are TGTGCCAGCAGTTTTTTCGGGGGCTCTGGCTACACCTTC.

This chain joins TRBV30 and TRBJ2-1; TRBD2 matches at 8 bases. The CDR3 sequence is 16 residues long. Per the germline V gene, CDR1 is GTSNPN and CDR2 is SVGIG (reference sequence). The V gene end was trimmed by 1 base and the J gene end by 7 bases; junction bases not matched to a gene: 12. Written as DNA, the CDR3 is TGTGCCTGGAGTGCATCCAGGACTAGCCTCTTGAATGAGCAGTTCTTC. It yields the protein CAWSASRTSLLNEQFF.

This rearrangement joins TRBV7-9 to TRBJ1-4; no clear D gene. CDR1 SEHNR and CDR2 FQNEAQ come from the germline V gene (reference sequence). Trimming left V 5 bases short and J 7 bases short, with 17 bases between. The CDR3 sequence is 15 residues long. CDR3: CASSLPSGKGEKLFF. CDR3 DNA sequence: TGTGCCAGCAGCCTACCCTCGGGGAAGGGTGAAAAACTGTTTTTT. Together with reference TRBV7-9 and TRBJ1-4, the CDR3 gives the full variable domain: DTGVSQNPRHKITKRGQNVTFRCDPISEHNRLYWYRQTLGQGPEFLTYFQNEAQLEKSRLLSDRFSAERPKGSFSTLEIQRTEQGDSAMYLCASSLPSGKGEKLFFGSGTQLSVL.

In its sample, this clonotype was seen a few times. This chain links TRBV28 with TRBJ2-5, with D perhaps TRBD2 (6 bases). CDR1 is MDHEN, CDR2 SYDVKM, per germline. The CDR3 length is 14 residues. Trimming stripped 3 bases from V and 2 bases from J, with 10 bases between. CDR3 sequence reads: CASSFFGGQETQYF. CDR3 bases: TGTGCCAGCAGTTTTTTCGGGGGTCAAGAGACCCAGTACTTC.

The J gene is TRBJ1-2, the V gene TRBV7-9; tentative D call: TRBD1 (5 bases). Germline-derived CDR1 and CDR2 are SEHNR and FQNEAQ (reference sequence). The CDR3 extends over 14 amino acids. V shed 4 bases and J shed 6 bases, with 15 bases lying between them. CDR3 DNA: TGTGCCAGCAGCTCGCCAGCCGGGGACGATGGCTACACCTTC. Protein sequence: CASSSPAGDDGYTF.